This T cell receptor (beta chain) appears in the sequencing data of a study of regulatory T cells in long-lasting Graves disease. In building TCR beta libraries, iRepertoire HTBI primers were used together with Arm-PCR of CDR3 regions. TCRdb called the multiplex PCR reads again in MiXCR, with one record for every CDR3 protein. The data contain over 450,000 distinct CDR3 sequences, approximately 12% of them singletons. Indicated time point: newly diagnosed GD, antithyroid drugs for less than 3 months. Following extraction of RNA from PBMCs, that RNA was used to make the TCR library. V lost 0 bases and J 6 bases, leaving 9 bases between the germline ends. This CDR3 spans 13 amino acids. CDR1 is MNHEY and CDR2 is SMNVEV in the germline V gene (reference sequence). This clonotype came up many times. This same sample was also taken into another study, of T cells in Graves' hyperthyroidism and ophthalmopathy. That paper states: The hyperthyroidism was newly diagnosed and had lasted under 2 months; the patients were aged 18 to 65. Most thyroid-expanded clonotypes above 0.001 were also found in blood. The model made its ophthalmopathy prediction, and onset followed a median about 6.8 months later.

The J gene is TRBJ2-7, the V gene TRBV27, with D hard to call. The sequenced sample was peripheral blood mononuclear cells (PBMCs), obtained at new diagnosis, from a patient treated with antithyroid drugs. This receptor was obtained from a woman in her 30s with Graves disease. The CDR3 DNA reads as TGTGCCAGCAGTTTATCGTGGCGTCTCGAGCAGTACTTC. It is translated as CASSLSWRLEQYF.